This T cell receptor (beta chain) was sequenced in a study of blood T cell repertoires in COVID-19. Original data processing: It was from reference gene primer amplification that nucleated cell counts were estimated. Here immunoSEQ multiplex PCR was the method, and the copy in TCRdb shows in-frame clones only, minus some. Clone size and V and J calls were adopted from that table, with D and trimming inferred from the DNA. Seen here are roughly 300,000 clones, approximately 92% observed once, and the top ten hold roughly 20%. This CDR3 has 16 residues. Looked up from germline, CDR1 is MNHEY and CDR2 is SVGAGI. V was cut by 0 bases and J by 7 bases, with 17 bases left in between.

This clonotype originated in a woman aged 25 to 39 who had recovered from COVID-19. Specimen: PBMCs or T cells enriched from blood (not recorded which). The J gene is TRBJ2-3, the V gene TRBV6-5; D possibly corresponds to TRBD2 (5 bases). CDR3 loop: CASSYSRPSLINTQYF. As DNA, the CDR3 is TGTGCCAGCAGTTACTCTAGACCTAGCCTTATTAATACGCAGTATTTT.